The clone carrying this T cell receptor (beta chain) was seen repeatedly, ten times or more. This entry comes from a study of Graves' ophthalmopathy and Graves' hyperthyroidism. Amplification targeted the TCR beta CDR3 regions, with RNA transcripts as the source material. Amplification began with first-round RT-PCR using HTBI primers, then second-round multiplex PCR was performed. TCRdb called the multiplex PCR reads again in MiXCR, with one record for every CDR3 protein. The profile covers around 400,000 distinct CDR3 sequences, with 18% appearing a single time and about 1.4% taken by the ten largest. Establishment of the diagnosis relied upon clinical symptoms, serum thyroxine, TRAb, thyroid ultrasound and orbital computed tomography. An approximately 10 ml volume of fresh peripheral blood provided the PBMCs. V lost 3 bases, J lost 10 bases, and 11 bases stayed unmatched. Looked up from germline, CDR1 is MNHEY and CDR2 is SMNVEV (reference sequence). CDR3 length: 14 amino acids.

The sequenced sample consisted of peripheral blood. The genes are TRBV27 and TRBJ1-1; 7 nucleotides match TRBD1. This sequence was found in a woman aged 18-29 years with Graves' ophthalmopathy. CDR3 DNA sequence: TGTGCCAGCAGTTTCTTAGACTCAGGGGGACCAGCTTTCTTT. This gives the protein CASSFLDSGGPAFF.